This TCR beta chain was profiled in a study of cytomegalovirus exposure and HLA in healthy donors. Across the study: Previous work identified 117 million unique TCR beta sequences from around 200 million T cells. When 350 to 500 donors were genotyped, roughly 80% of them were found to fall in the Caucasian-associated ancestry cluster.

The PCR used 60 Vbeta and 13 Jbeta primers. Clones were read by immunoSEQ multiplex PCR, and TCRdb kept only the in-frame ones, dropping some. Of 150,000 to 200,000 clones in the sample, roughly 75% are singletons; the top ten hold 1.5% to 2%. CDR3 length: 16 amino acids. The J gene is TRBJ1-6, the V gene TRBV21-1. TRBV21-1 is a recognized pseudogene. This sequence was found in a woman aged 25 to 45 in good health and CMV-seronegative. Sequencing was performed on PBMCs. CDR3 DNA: TGTGCCACCGCCGTCGATATGAGCTCCTATAATTCACCCCTCCACTTT. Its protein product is CATAVDMSSYNSPLHF.